This T cell receptor beta chain emerged from a study of blood T cells in healthy people across ages. Study context: Through template switching, about one barcoded beta molecule was captured per two T cells, as measured in model experiments. The study, taken as a whole, reports: Strong correlation was found linking TCR beta diversity to naive T cell percentage.

Through a sample-barcoded 5' primer and a J-beta primer mix, a second PCR was run for roughly 6 to 12 cycles. TCRdb analysed the 5' RACE reads with MiXCR anew, one entry per CDR3 protein. The sample holds around 1.7 million distinct CDR3 sequences, 28% seen once. This clonotype was picked up many times. No antigen is known for it. The J segment lost 4 bases and the V segment lost 0 bases, leaving 4 bases of the junction unmatched. The CDR3 loop spans 15 amino acids. Germline lookup yields CDR1 SGHDT and CDR2 YYEEEE. Sequencing was performed on blood. The clonotype was recovered from a woman aged 30 to 39 in good health. The chain carries TRBV5-6 and TRBJ2-5; 9 nucleotides line up with TRBD1. The CDR3 nucleotides read TGTGCCAGCAGCTTGGCTGGACAGGGGAGAGAGACCCAGTACTTC. It encodes CASSLAGQGRETQYF.